The clone carrying this T cell receptor beta chain was detected a few times. Its specificity is unknown. These data are taken from a study of beta chain features in type 1 diabetes. Findings and limits, study-wide: The analysis here could not establish whether HLA type shapes TCRB rearrangement.

Deletions cut 3 bases from V and 8 bases from J, with 15 bases between. Germline CDR1 SGHRS, CDR2 YFSETQ. The CDR3 has 14 amino acids. The sequenced template was cDNA made from the entire isolated RNA. The data were produced by immunoSEQ multiplex PCR, yet TCRdb's version contains in-frame clones alone and is incomplete. The sample comprises about 620,000 clones, roughly 15% of which are singletons, and more than 0.08% rests with the top ten. This sequence originates from a man younger than 35 in good health. V usage is TRBV5-1 and J usage is TRBJ2-4, with D perhaps being TRBD1 or TRBD2 (6 bases each). Sequencing was done on a sample of naive CD4+ T cells from blood. The CDR3 reads CASSSTTGGDIQYF. The CDR3 DNA is TGCGCCAGCAGCTCGACGACAGGAGGGGACATTCAGTACTTC.